This is a list of T cell receptor beta chains from one sample in a study of blood T cells in healthy people across ages. A single record per CDR3 protein comes from TCRdb applying MiXCR to the 5' RACE reads. This sample has about 1,600,000 distinct CDR3 sequences; about 43% occur once, and the top ten carry approximately 7.9%. Material for sequencing was blood. These receptors originate from a woman under 30 in good health. CDR3s include the opening cysteine and the closing phenylalanine or tryptophan. D genes are given only for firm matches. Clone size appears in some rows only: once, few, many, or a class for an expanded clone.

abundance	v_gene	d_gene	j_gene	CDR3nt	CDR3aa
many	TRBV4-2	NA	TRBJ2-3	TGTGCCAGCAGCCAAGCAAGGGCGGATACAGATACGCAGTATTTT	CASSQARADTDTQYF
NA	TRBV10-3	NA	TRBJ2-7	TGTGCCATCAGTTCGGTGAGCTACGAGCAGTACTTC	CAISSVSYEQYF
few	TRBV20-1	TRBD2	TRBJ2-7	TGCAGTGCTTGGGTGCGGGAGGACGCCTACGAGCAGTACTTC	CSAWVREDAYEQYF
NA	TRBV18	NA	TRBJ2-5	TGTGCCAGCTCACCACTGATGGGAGCCTCAGGGGAGACCCAGTACTTC	CASSPLMGASGETQYF
few	TRBV5-1	NA	TRBJ2-7	TGCGCCAGCAGCTTGGAGCTCCCCTACGAGCAGTACTTC	CASSLELPYEQYF
few	TRBV7-9	NA	TRBJ1-6	TGTGCCAGCAGAGCTACAGGGATGGATAATTCACCCCTCCACTTT	CASRATGMDNSPLHF
many	TRBV4-2	NA	TRBJ2-7	TGTGCCAGCAGCCAGGACTTAGGAGGGGGCTCCTACGAGCAGTACTTC	CASSQDLGGGSYEQYF
NA	TRBV20-1	NA	TRBJ2-5	TGCAGTGCTAGAGCTCCCGGGATGGAGAACAATGAGCAGTACTTC	CSARAPGMENNEQYF
NA	TRBV29-1	NA	TRBJ1-2	TGCAGCGCCGTAGCCAACAGGGACAACTATGGCTACACCTTC	CSAVANRDNYGYTF
NA	TRBV6-5	NA	TRBJ1-1	TGTGCCAGCAGTTACTTCAAGACAGGACGGAACACTGAAGCTTTCTTT	CASSYFKTGRNTEAFF
NA	TRBV30	TRBD1	TRBJ1-2	TGTGCCTACCGTGAACGACAGGGGGTGTGGGGCTACACCTTC	CAYRERQGVWGYTF
few	TRBV7-8	NA	TRBJ2-1	TGTGCCAGCAGCTCCACGGCTTCCAACTCCTACAATGAGCAGTTCTTC	CASSSTASNSYNEQFF
many	TRBV5-1	NA	TRBJ1-1	TGTGCCAGCAGCTTAGCAGGGGACACTGAAGCTTTCTTT	CASSLAGDTEAFF
NA	TRBV7-8	TRBD1	TRBJ1-5	TGTGCCAGCAGCTCTACCCGGGCGGACAGGGCGTCTTTTAGCAATCAGCCCCAGCATTTT	CASSSTRADRASFSNQPQHF
NA	TRBV20-1	TRBD2	TRBJ2-1	TGCAGTGCTACGCCACGGGGGGTCCTCGCCTACAATGAGCAGTTCTTC	CSATPRGVLAYNEQFF
NA	TRBV14	NA	TRBJ1-4	TGTGCCAGCAGCCAAGATCGTGGAAAACTGTTTTTT	CASSQDRGKLFF
NA	TRBV25-1	NA	TRBJ2-2	TGTGCCAGCAGTGTCCCCGGCTCCGGCACCGGGGAGCTGTTTTTT	CASSVPGSGTGELFF
NA	TRBV12-3/TRBV12-4	TRBD1	TRBJ2-4	TGTGCCTGCAGTGGGGCACCGGGACAGGTGACAGCCCCCAAAAACATTCAGTACTTC	CACSGAPGQVTAPKNIQYF